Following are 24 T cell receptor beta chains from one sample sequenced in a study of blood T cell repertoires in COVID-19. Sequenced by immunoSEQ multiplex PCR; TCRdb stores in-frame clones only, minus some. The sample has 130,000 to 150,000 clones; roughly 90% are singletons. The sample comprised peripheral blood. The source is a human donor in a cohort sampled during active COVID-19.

The CDR3 protein is CASSQVDRLGGAFF. The DNA of the CDR3 is TGCGCCAGCAGCCAAGTCGACAGGCTTGGGGGAGCTTTCTTT. The chain is built from TRBV4-1 and TRBJ1-1, with a weak D call TRBD1 (6 bases). The CDR3 extends over 14 amino acids. Germline loops: CDR1 MGHRA, CDR2 YSYEKL. Trimming removed 1 base at V and 10 bases at J, with 16 bases between.

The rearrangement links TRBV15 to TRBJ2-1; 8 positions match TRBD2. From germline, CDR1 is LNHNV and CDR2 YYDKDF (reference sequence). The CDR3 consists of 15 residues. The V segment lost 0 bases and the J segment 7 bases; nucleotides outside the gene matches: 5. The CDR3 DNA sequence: TGTGCCACCAGCAGAGATGCGGGGGGAGGGAATGAGCAGTTCTTC. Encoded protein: CATSRDAGGGNEQFF.

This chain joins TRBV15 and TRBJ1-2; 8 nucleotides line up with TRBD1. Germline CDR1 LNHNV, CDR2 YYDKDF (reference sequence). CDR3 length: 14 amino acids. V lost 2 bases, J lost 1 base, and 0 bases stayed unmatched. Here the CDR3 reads CATSRTGGNYGYTF. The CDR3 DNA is TGTGCCACCAGCAGAACAGGGGGTAACTATGGCTACACCTTC.

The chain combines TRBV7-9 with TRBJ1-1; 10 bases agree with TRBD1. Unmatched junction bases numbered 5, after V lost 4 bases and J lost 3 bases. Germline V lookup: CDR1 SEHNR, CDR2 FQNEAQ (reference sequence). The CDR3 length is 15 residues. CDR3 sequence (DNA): TGTGCCAGCAGCTCGCGGACAGGGGGGGACACTGAAGCTTTCTTT. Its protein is CASSSRTGGDTEAFF.

The CDR3 region has the DNA TGTGCCAGCAGCTTAGAAGCAGGGGAAGAGCAGTACTTC. This translates into CASSLEAGEEQYF. J is TRBJ2-7 and V is TRBV11-2; tentative D call: TRBD1 (6 bases). The CDR3 runs to 13 residues. Germline lookup yields CDR1 SGHAT and CDR2 FQNNGV. V dropped 0 bases and J dropped 7 bases, with 10 bases sitting between them.

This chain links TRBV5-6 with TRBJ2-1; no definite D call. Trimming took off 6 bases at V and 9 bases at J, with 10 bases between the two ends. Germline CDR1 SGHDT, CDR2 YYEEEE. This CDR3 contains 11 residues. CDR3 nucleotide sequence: TGTGCCAGCAACCTCCAGGCTGAGCAGTTCTTC. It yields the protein CASNLQAEQFF.

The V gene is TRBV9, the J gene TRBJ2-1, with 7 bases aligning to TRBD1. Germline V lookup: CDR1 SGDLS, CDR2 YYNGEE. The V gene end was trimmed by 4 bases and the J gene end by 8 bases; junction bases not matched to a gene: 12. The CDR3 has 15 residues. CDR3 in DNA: TGTGCCAGCAGCCAAACCGTGACAGGGTTGGATGAGCAGTTCTTC. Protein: CASSQTVTGLDEQFF.

Here the CDR3 DNA reads TGTGCCAGCAGAGATGGGCCCGACTATCATGAGCAGTTCTTC. This codes for CASRDGPDYHEQFF. The V call is TRBV7-2, the J call TRBJ2-1, with D possibly being TRBD2 (5 bases). The CDR3 is made up of 14 amino acids. Germline CDR1 and CDR2: SGHTA and FQGNSA. Trimming took off 6 bases at V and 8 bases at J, with 17 bases between the two ends.

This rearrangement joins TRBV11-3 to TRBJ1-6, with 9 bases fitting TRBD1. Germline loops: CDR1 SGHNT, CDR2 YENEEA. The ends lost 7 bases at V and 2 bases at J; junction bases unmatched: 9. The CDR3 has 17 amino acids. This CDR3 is CASILDRGFAYNSPLHF. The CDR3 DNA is TGTGCCAGCATTCTCGACAGGGGGTTCGCCTATAATTCACCCCTCCACTTT.

The CDR3 DNA reads TGCGCCAGCAGCGTCAGGAACGGTGAAGCTTTCTTT. This encodes CASSVRNGEAFF. The chain uses TRBV5-1 and TRBJ1-1; D gene ambiguous. Trimming took off 4 bases at V and 7 bases at J, with 11 bases between the two ends. CDR1 and CDR2 (germline): SGHRS, YFSETQ. The CDR3 extends over 12 amino acids.

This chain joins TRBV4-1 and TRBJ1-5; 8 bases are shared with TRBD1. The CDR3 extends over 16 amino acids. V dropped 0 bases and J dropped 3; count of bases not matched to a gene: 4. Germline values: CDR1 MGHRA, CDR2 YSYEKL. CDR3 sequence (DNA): TGCGCCAGCAGCCAAGACCAGACAGGGGACAATCAGCCCCAGCATTTT. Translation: CASSQDQTGDNQPQHF.

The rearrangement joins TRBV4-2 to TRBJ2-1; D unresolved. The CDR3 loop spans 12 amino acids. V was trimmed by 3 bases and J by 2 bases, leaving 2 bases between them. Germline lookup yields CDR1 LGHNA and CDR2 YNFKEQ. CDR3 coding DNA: TGTGCCAGCAGCCACGCCTACAATGAGCAGTTCTTC. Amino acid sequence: CASSHAYNEQFF.

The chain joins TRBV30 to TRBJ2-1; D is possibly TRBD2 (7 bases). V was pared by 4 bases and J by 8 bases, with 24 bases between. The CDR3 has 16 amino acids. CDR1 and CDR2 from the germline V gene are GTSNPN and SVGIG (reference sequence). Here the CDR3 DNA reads TGTGCCTGGAATCCGGGGGGCCAAGTACCCGAGCATGAGCAGTTCTTC. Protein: CAWNPGGQVPEHEQFF.

The CDR3 protein is CASSQVQGHPYEQYF. The DNA of the CDR3 is TGCGCCAGCAGCCAAGTACAGGGACACCCCTACGAGCAGTACTTC. The V call is TRBV4-1, the J call TRBJ2-7; weak D call: TRBD1 (6 bases). The CDR3 consists of 15 residues. From germline, CDR1 is MGHRA and CDR2 YSYEKL. Deletions cut 1 base from V and 2 bases from J, with 12 bases between.

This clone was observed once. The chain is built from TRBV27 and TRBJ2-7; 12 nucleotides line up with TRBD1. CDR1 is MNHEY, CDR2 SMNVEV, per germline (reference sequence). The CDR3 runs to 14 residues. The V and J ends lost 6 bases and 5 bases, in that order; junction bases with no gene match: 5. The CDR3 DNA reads TGTGCCAGCAGCCGGGGACAGGGGGCGCACGAGCAGTACTTC. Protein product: CASSRGQGAHEQYF.

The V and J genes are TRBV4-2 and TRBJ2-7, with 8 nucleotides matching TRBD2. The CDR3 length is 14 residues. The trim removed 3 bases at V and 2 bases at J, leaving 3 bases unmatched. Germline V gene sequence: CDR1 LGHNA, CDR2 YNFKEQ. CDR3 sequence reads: CASSQRGGTYEQYF. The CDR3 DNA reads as TGTGCCAGCAGCCAGCGCGGGGGGACCTACGAGCAGTACTTC.

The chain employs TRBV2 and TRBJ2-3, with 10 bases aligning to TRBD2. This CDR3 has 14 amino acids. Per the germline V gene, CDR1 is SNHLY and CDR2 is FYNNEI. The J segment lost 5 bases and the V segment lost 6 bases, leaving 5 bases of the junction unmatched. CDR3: CASRLSGGRDTQYF. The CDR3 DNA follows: TGTGCCAGCAGACTTAGCGGGGGGAGAGATACGCAGTATTTT. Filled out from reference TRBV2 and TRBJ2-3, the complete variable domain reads EPEVTQTPSHQVTQMGQEVILRCVPISNHLYFYWYRQILGQKVEFLVSFYNNEISEKSEIFDDQFSVERPDGSNFTLKIRSTKLEDSAMYFCASRLSGGRDTQYFGPGTRLTVL.

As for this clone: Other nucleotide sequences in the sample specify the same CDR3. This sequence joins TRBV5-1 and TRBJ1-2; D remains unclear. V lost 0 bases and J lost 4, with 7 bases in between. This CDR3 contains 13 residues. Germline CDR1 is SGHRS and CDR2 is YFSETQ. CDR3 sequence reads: CASSLGLAYGYTF. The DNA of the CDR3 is TGCGCCAGCAGCTTGGGGCTAGCCTATGGCTACACCTTC.

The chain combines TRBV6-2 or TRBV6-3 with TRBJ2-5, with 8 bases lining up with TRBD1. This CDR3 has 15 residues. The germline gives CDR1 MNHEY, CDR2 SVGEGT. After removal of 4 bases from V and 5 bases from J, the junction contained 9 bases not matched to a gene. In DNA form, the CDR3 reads TGTGCCAGCAGTTTACAGGGGGAGGTTTCGGAGACCCAGTACTTC. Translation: CASSLQGEVSETQYF.

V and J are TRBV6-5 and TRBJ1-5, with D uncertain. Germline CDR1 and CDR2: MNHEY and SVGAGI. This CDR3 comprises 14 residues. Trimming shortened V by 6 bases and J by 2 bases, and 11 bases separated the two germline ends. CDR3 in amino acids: CASRIKLGNQPQHF. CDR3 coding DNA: TGTGCCAGCAGGATAAAACTGGGCAATCAGCCCCAGCATTTT.

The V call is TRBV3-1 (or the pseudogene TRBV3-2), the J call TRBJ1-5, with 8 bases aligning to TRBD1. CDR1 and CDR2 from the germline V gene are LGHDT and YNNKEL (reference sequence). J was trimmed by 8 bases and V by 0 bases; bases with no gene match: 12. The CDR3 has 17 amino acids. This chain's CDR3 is CASSQDEYRDRCKPQHF. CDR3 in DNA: TGTGCCAGCAGCCAAGATGAGTACCGGGACAGGTGTAAGCCCCAGCATTTT.

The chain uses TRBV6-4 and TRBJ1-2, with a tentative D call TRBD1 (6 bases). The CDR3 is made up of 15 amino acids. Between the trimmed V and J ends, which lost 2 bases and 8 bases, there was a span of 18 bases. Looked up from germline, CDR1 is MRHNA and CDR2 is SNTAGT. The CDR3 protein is CASSDPKWTEGGYTF. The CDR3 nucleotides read TGTGCCAGCAGTGACCCCAAATGGACAGAAGGCGGCTACACCTTC.

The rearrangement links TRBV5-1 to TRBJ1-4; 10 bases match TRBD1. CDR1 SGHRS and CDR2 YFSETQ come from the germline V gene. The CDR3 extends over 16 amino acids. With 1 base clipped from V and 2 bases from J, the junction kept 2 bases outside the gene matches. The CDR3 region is CASSLRQGATNEKLFF. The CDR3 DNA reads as TGCGCCAGCAGCTTGCGACAGGGGGCGACTAATGAAAAACTGTTTTTT.

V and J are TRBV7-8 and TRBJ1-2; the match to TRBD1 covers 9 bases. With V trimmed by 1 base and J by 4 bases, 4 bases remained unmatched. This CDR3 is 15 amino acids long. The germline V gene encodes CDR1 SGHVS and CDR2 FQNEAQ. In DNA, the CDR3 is TGTGCCAGCAGCTTAGTGGGACAGGGATCCTATGGCTACACCTTC. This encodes CASSLVGQGSYGYTF.